This entry lists 12 T cell receptor beta chains sequenced from one sample in a study of memory CD4+ T cells and cytomegalovirus serostatus. Libraries were prepared by immunoSEQ multiplex PCR; TCRdb keeps only in-frame clonotypes and omits some of them. The profile shows about 57,000 clones, 70% to 85% of them singletons. The sort gate was single viable CD3+CD4+CD8-CD45RO+ cells for memory CD4+ T cells. The sample taken for sequencing was memory CD4+ T cells from blood. The receptor set was obtained from an adult in good health and CMV-seronegative.

The genes are TRBV7-9 and TRBJ1-2, with D unresolved. The germline V gene encodes CDR1 SEHNR and CDR2 FQNEAQ (reference sequence). The CDR3 consists of 13 residues. The V gene lost 0 bases and the J gene lost 2 bases, with 4 bases spanning the gap. Here the CDR3 reads CASSLAQNYGYTF. CDR3 nucleotide sequence: TGTGCCAGCAGCTTAGCACAGAACTATGGCTACACCTTC.

V is TRBV5-1 and J is TRBJ2-3; 10 bases are shared with TRBD2. Trimming at V came to 2 bases and at J to 8 bases, leaving 20 bases not matched to a gene. The CDR3 consists of 19 residues. Germline V gene lookup returns CDR1 SGHRS and CDR2 YFSETQ. CDR3 nucleotide sequence: TGCGCCAGCAGCTTTGGTTCCCCCCTACGAGCGGGGGGGACCATTACGCAGTATTTT. It codes for CASSFGSPLRAGGTITQYF.

The chain links TRBV18 to TRBJ1-2; D unclear. V was cut by 2 bases and J by 3 bases, with 10 bases left in between. Germline V lookup: CDR1 KGHSH, CDR2 LQKENI. The CDR3 is 14 residues long. The CDR3 reads CASSPGPGYYGYTF. The CDR3 DNA reads TGTGCCAGCTCACCAGGCCCCGGTTACTATGGCTACACCTTC.

This clone has a single count. V is TRBV27 and J is TRBJ2-3; 9 positions match TRBD2. CDR3 length: 16 amino acids. CDR1 is MNHEY, CDR2 SMNVEV, per germline (reference sequence). Losses at the gene ends were 0 bases for V and 5 bases for J; bases not matched to a gene: 6. DNA of the CDR3: TGTGCCAGCAGTTTATCTGGCGGGAGGGCCGGAGATACGCAGTATTTT. Its translation is CASSLSGGRAGDTQYF.

In its sample, this clone was seen once. The chain recombines TRBV11-2 with TRBJ1-5, with 12 bases that match TRBD1. The CDR3 runs to 19 residues. Losses at the gene ends were 0 bases for V and 2 bases for J; bases not matched to a gene: 8. Germline lookup yields CDR1 SGHAT and CDR2 FQNNGV. This CDR3 reads CASSLEGTGGNNRNQPQHF. The CDR3 coding sequence is TGTGCCAGCAGCTTAGAGGGGACAGGGGGCAACAACCGCAATCAGCCCCAGCATTTT.

This clone has just a few counts. V usage is TRBV7-9 and J usage is TRBJ2-5, with a tentative D call TRBD2 (6 bases). The germline CDR1 and CDR2 sequences are SEHNR and FQNEAQ (reference sequence). Trimming stripped 1 base from V and 7 bases from J, with 10 bases between. The CDR3 contains 13 residues. CDR3 DNA sequence: TGTGCCAGCAGCTTAGGGCGGGACGGGACCCAGTACTTC. This gives the protein CASSLGRDGTQYF.

The rearrangement joins TRBV12-5 to TRBJ1-5; the D is unclear. The V and J ends lost 2 bases and 3 bases respectively, with 8 bases between them. In germline, CDR1 is LGHNT, CDR2 FRNRAP. The CDR3 is 14 residues long. CDR3 loop: CASGLPGYNQPQHF. CDR3 nucleotide sequence: TGTGCTAGTGGTTTGCCAGGTTACAATCAGCCCCAGCATTTT.

The chain joins TRBV5-6 to TRBJ2-3; no definite D call. Trimming shortened V by 2 bases and J by 5 bases, and 3 bases separated the two germline ends. CDR3 size: 11 residues. CDR1 SGHDT and CDR2 YYEEEE come from the germline V gene. The CDR3 DNA follows: TGTGCCAGCAGCTTCAAAGATACGCAGTATTTT. Translated, it gives CASSFKDTQYF.

This clone ranks as medium-sized. The gene calls are TRBV19 and TRBJ1-4; TRBD1 matches at 7 bases. V trimming: 6 bases; J trimming: 8 bases; junction bases outside the gene matches: 12. The CDR3 is made up of 15 amino acids. Germline assignment: CDR1 LNHDA and CDR2 SQIVND (reference sequence). CDR3 in DNA: TGTGCCAGTAGCCCCGGGAGGGGACAGCGGGAAAAACTGTTTTTT. Translation: CASSPGRGQREKLFF.

This clone was counted between two and nine times. The chain links TRBV2 to TRBJ2-7; D is uncertain. Germline CDR1 SNHLY, CDR2 FYNNEI. V was shortened by 4 bases and J by 7 bases, with 11 bases between the two germline ends. The CDR3 is 12 residues long. CDR3 in amino acids: CASSVLRLEQYF. The CDR3 DNA is TGTGCCAGCAGTGTGTTGCGTCTGGAGCAGTACTTC.

This clone occurred once. This sequence joins TRBV5-1 and TRBJ1-1, with 8 bases lining up with TRBD1. The CDR3 has 13 residues. The germline gives CDR1 SGHRS, CDR2 YFSETQ. The trim removed 7 bases at V and 0 bases at J, leaving 2 bases unmatched. The CDR3 DNA reads TGCGCCAGCCGGACAGGGTTGAACACTGAAGCTTTCTTT. It specifies CASRTGLNTEAFF.

The J gene is TRBJ1-3, the V gene TRBV19; D gene uncertain. The CDR3 is 14 residues long. Trimming left V 3 bases short and J 3 bases short, with 9 bases between. Germline CDR1 is LNHDA and CDR2 is SQIVND (reference sequence). Here the CDR3 reads CASSMSGFGNTIYF. The DNA for the CDR3 is TGTGCCAGTAGTATGAGCGGGTTTGGAAACACCATATATTTT.